Shown below are 8 T cell receptor beta chains from a single sample sequenced in a study of blood T cell repertoires in COVID-19. Clones were sequenced by immunoSEQ multiplex PCR, and TCRdb holds only the in-frame ones, with some missing. The repertoire includes about 81,000 clones, roughly 89% of them detected once, and roughly 2% sits in the top ten. The sequenced sample consisted of peripheral blood. These receptor sequences come from a woman aged 50 to 60 in a cohort sampled during active COVID-19.

The chain's CDR3 is CASSPRTSGNEQFF. The CDR3 coding sequence is TGTGCCAGCAGCCCCCGGACTAGCGGGAATGAGCAGTTCTTC. The chain carries TRBV14 and TRBJ2-1, with 11 bases lining up with TRBD2. This CDR3 comprises 14 residues. After removal of 4 bases from V and 7 bases from J, the junction contained 3 bases not matched to a gene. Germline assignment: CDR1 SGHDN and CDR2 FVKESK.

This rearrangement joins TRBV5-6 to TRBJ1-4, with D perhaps TRBD1 (6 bases). CDR1 is SGHDT and CDR2 is YYEEEE in the germline V gene. Trimming took 4 bases from V and 0 from J, leaving 16 bases between them. The CDR3 is made up of 17 amino acids. CDR3 nucleotide sequence: TGTGCCAGCAGCATCACAGGGTTTGGTGCAACTAATGAAAAACTGTTTTTT. Protein: CASSITGFGATNEKLFF.

This clone appeared once. The rearrangement links TRBV10-3 to TRBJ1-2; D may be TRBD1 (5 bases). The length of the CDR3 is 13 residues. Germline-derived CDR1 and CDR2 are ENHRY and SYGVKD. Trimming stripped 3 bases from V and 4 bases from J, with 9 bases between. Here the CDR3 reads CAISDSTGYGYTF. The CDR3 DNA reads as TGTGCCATCAGTGACAGCACAGGCTATGGCTACACCTTC.

The chain employs TRBV18 and TRBJ2-1, with D possibly matching TRBD2 (5 bases). This CDR3 is 13 amino acids long. With 4 bases removed from V and 9 bases from J, the gap between germline ends came to 13 bases. Per the germline V gene, CDR1 is KGHSH and CDR2 is LQKENI. The CDR3: CASSRTAAGEQFF. The CDR3 DNA is TGTGCCAGCTCACGTACCGCGGCGGGTGAGCAGTTCTTC. Full variable domain (remainder filled in from reference TRBV18 and TRBJ2-1): NAGVMQNPRHLVRRRGQEARLRCSPMKGHSHVYWYRQLPEEGLKFMVYLQKENIIDESGMPKERFSAEFPKEGPSILRIQQVVRGDSAAYFCASSRTAAGEQFFGPGTRLTVL.

The gene calls are TRBV5-1 and TRBJ2-7, with D hard to call. CDR1 is SGHRS, CDR2 YFSETQ, per germline. The V gene lost 0 bases and the J gene lost 1 base, with 14 bases spanning the gap. The CDR3 extends over 16 amino acids. CDR3 residues: CASSLDFPAASYEQYF. CDR3 in DNA: TGCGCCAGCAGCTTGGACTTTCCGGCGGCTTCCTACGAGCAGTACTTC. Filled out from reference TRBV5-1 and TRBJ2-7, the complete variable domain reads KAGVTQTPRYLIKTRGQQVTLSCSPISGHRSVSWYQQTPGQGLQFLFEYFSETQRNKGNFPGRFSGRQFSNSRSEMNVSTLELGDSALYLCASSLDFPAASYEQYFGPGTRLTVT.

V is TRBV10-1 and J is TRBJ2-6; 9 bases map to TRBD1. J gave up 3 bases and V 2 bases, and 5 bases lay outside the gene matches. The CDR3 has 17 amino acids. Germline V CDR1 and CDR2: WNHNN, SYGVQD (reference sequence). The CDR3 loop reads CASSEGQGLYGANVLTF. The CDR3 DNA reads as TGCGCCAGCAGTGAGGGACAGGGGCTATATGGGGCCAACGTCCTGACTTTC.

CDR3 region: CASSQDPRGEKLFF. The CDR3 nucleotides read TGTGCCAGTAGTCAAGACCCTCGGGGTGAAAAACTGTTTTTT. The chain combines TRBV19 with TRBJ1-4; no reliable D call. The CDR3 covers 14 residues. V was trimmed by 5 bases and J by 7 bases, leaving 14 bases between them. Per germline, CDR1 LNHDA and CDR2 SQIVND (reference sequence).

The chain has TRBV9 and TRBJ2-1; perhaps TRBD2 as D (7 bases). Germline-derived CDR1 and CDR2 are SGDLS and YYNGEE. CDR3 size: 12 residues. V dropped 3 bases and J dropped 14 bases, with 15 bases sitting between them. The CDR3 region is CASSEGGGPEFF. Written as DNA, the CDR3 is TGTGCCAGCAGCGAGGGAGGGGGACCGGAGTTCTTC.